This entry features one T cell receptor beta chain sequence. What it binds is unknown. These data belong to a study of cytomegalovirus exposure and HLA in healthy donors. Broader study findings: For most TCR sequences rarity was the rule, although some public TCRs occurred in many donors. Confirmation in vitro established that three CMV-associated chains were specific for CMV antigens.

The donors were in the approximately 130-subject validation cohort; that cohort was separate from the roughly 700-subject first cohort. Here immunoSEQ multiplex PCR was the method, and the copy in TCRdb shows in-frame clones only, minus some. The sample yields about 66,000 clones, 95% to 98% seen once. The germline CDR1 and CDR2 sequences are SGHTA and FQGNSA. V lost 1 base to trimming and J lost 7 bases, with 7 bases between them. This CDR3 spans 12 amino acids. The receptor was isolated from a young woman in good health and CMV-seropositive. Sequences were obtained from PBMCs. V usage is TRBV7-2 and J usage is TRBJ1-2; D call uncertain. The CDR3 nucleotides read TGTGCCAGCAGCTTAGTGGAGACTGGCTACACCTTC. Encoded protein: CASSLVETGYTF. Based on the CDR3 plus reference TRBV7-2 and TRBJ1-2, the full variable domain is GAGVSQSPSNKVTEKGKDVELRCDPISGHTALYWYRQSLGQGLEFLIYFQGNSAPDKSGLPSDRFSAERTGGSVSTLTIQRTQQEDSAVYLCASSLVETGYTFGSGTRLTVV.